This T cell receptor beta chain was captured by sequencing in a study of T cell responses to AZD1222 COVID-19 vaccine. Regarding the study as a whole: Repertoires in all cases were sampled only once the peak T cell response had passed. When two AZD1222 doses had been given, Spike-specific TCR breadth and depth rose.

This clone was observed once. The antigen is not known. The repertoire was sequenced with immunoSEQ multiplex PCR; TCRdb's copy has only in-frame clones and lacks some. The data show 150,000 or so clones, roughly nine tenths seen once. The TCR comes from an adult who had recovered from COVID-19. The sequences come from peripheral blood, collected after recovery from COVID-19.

This chain's CDR3 is CASSQGLAGVYEQFF. CDR3 sequence (DNA): TGTGCCAGCAGCCAAGGTCTAGCGGGTGTCTATGAGCAGTTCTTC. The chain recombines TRBV3-1 (or the pseudogene TRBV3-2) with TRBJ2-1, with 8 bases identical to TRBD2. The CDR3 contains 15 residues. Germline CDR1 LGHDT, CDR2 YNNKEL (reference sequence). V was pared by 1 base and J by 8 bases, with 7 bases of the junction left unmatched.